The 23 T cell receptor beta chains below all came from one sample that was sequenced in a study of intratumoral heterogeneity in liver cancer. The hepatocellular carcinoma nodule was sampled at distinct, geographically separated regions. Produced via immunoSEQ multiplex PCR; TCRdb's table is partial and in-frame only. The table shows thousands of clones, with about 50% occurring only once. Specimen: tumor tissue, collected before any cancer treatment. Receptor source: a man aged 65-85 years with hepatocellular carcinoma.

The chain combines TRBV18 with TRBJ2-5; the D call may be TRBD1 or TRBD2 (5 bases each). The V and J ends lost 1 base and 5 bases respectively, with 5 bases between them. The V gene's germline CDR1 is KGHSH and CDR2 LQKENI. There are 12 residues in the CDR3. The CDR3 protein is CASSPRDETQYF. CDR3 coding DNA: TGTGCCAGCTCACCACGGGACGAGACCCAGTACTTC.

This rearrangement joins TRBV19 to TRBJ1-1, with TRBD1 matching over 9 bases. CDR1 is LNHDA, CDR2 SQIVND, per germline (reference sequence). The trim removed 5 bases at V and 6 bases at J, leaving 13 bases unmatched. The CDR3 runs to 16 residues. The CDR3 sequence is CASSVLPGQGISEAFF. The CDR3 coding sequence is TGTGCCAGTAGTGTCTTACCGGGACAGGGTATCTCTGAAGCTTTCTTT.

This chain joins TRBV10-3 and TRBJ2-3, with a possible D match to TRBD2 (6 bases). The CDR3 totals 15 residues. CDR1 and CDR2 from the germline V gene are ENHRY and SYGVKD. With 3 bases removed from V and 0 bases from J, the gap between germline ends came to 10 bases. The CDR3 sequence: CAISDGGPSTDTQYF. The DNA for the CDR3 is TGTGCCATCAGTGACGGGGGACCTAGCACAGATACGCAGTATTTT.

CDR3 coding DNA: TGTGCCAGCAGTTCTCGACTAGCGGGGGGGTACTCCTACGAGCAGTACGTC. Its translation: CASSSRLAGGYSYEQYV. The genes are TRBV27 and TRBJ2-7; TRBD2 aligns across 14 bases. V lost 4 bases, J lost 0 bases, and 5 bases stayed unmatched. Germline-derived CDR1 and CDR2 are MNHEY and SMNVEV (reference sequence). This CDR3 has 17 residues.

The V gene is TRBV4-1, the J gene TRBJ1-3, with D unclear. Germline V gene lookup returns CDR1 MGHRA and CDR2 YSYEKL. Trimming removed 0 bases at V and 7 bases at J, with 10 bases between. CDR3 length: 14 amino acids. CDR3 sequence reads: CASSQDSLRNTIYF. CDR3 DNA: TGCGCCAGCAGCCAAGACTCTCTTCGGAACACCATATATTTT.

The rearrangement uses TRBV5-6 and TRBJ1-2; D unclear. CDR1 and CDR2 (germline): SGHDT, YYEEEE. V lost 0 bases to trimming and J lost 3 bases, with 12 bases between them. This CDR3 spans 15 amino acids. Written as DNA, the CDR3 is TGTGCCAGCAGCTTGGTGGGCTGGGATGACTATGGCTACACCTTC. This codes for CASSLVGWDDYGYTF.

This clone occurred a few times. The J gene is TRBJ1-5, the V gene TRBV5-8; D ambiguous. The germline V gene encodes CDR1 SGHTS and CDR2 YDEGEE. The CDR3 length is 15 residues. Trimming removed 4 bases at V and 1 base at J, with 12 bases between. CDR3 nucleotides: TGTGCCAGCAGCCCCGGGAGGGCGAGCAATCAGCCCCAGCATTTT. Encoded protein: CASSPGRASNQPQHF.

The V call is TRBV21-1, the J call TRBJ1-1; TRBD1, the D gene given by the table, was not confirmed from the DNA. TRBV21-1 has pseudogene status. This CDR3 is built from 12 residues. As DNA, the CDR3 is TGTGCCAGCAGCATTGGACAGACTGAAGCTTTCTTT. Its protein is CASSIGQTEAFF.

The rearrangement joins TRBV10-3 to TRBJ2-4, with TRBD2 identical over 14 bases. The germline V gene encodes CDR1 ENHRY and CDR2 SYGVKD. The CDR3 totals 14 residues. With 10 bases clipped from V and 5 bases from J, the junction kept 4 bases outside the gene matches. The CDR3 DNA reads TGTGCCACAGGACTAGCGGGGGGAGAAAACATTCAGTACTTC. Amino acid sequence: CATGLAGGENIQYF.

This clone was counted once. This sequence joins TRBV5-1 and TRBJ2-3, with 7 nucleotides matching TRBD1. Trimming cost V 6 bases and J 7 bases; bases outside gene matches: 14. The germline gives CDR1 SGHRS, CDR2 YFSETQ. This CDR3 contains 15 residues. DNA of the CDR3: TGCGCCAGCAACCCATACGAGCAGGGGGTGTATACGCAGTATTTT. Translating gives CASNPYEQGVYTQYF. The variable domain in full, with the rest retrieved from reference TRBV5-1 and TRBJ2-3, is KAGVTQTPRYLIKTRGQQVTLSCSPISGHRSVSWYQQTPGQGLQFLFEYFSETQRNKGNFPGRFSGRQFSNSRSEMNVSTLELGDSALYLCASNPYEQGVYTQYFGPGTRLTVL.

This rearrangement joins TRBV7-2 to TRBJ1-4, with D possibly being TRBD1 (6 bases). V lost 6 bases, J lost 4 bases, and 15 bases lay in between. CDR3 length: 15 amino acids. Germline values: CDR1 SGHTA, CDR2 FQGNSA. CDR3 protein: CASRPDRVFNEKLFF. In nucleotides, the CDR3 is TGTGCCAGCAGGCCGGACAGAGTTTTTAATGAAAAACTGTTTTTT.

This chain uses TRBV19 with TRBJ1-2, with D maybe TRBD1 (6 bases). Germline CDR1 LNHDA, CDR2 SQIVND (reference sequence). Between the trimmed V and J ends, which lost 10 bases and 2 bases, there was a span of 14 bases. The CDR3 spans 13 residues. The CDR3: CATAVGQNYGYTF. CDR3 nucleotide sequence: TGTGCCACCGCCGTCGGACAGAACTATGGCTACACCTTC.

This clone is medium-sized (0.01 to 0.1%) within its sample. V gene TRBV21-1 combines with J gene TRBJ1-2; the table's D call, TRBD1, was not checked against the DNA. TRBV21-1 is classified as a pseudogene. The length of the CDR3 is 18 residues. For the CDR3, the DNA is TGTGCCAGCAGCAAATTCATTGAGAGGACAGGGGGAAACTATGGCTACACCTTC. Its translation: CASSKFIERTGGNYGYTF.

V is TRBV7-2 and J is TRBJ2-1; D might be TRBD1 (5 bases). The V gene lost 2 bases and the J gene lost 0 bases, with 8 bases spanning the gap. The CDR3 loop spans 15 amino acids. CDR1 SGHTA and CDR2 FQGNSA come from the germline V gene. DNA for the CDR3: TGTGCCAGCAGCTTAACAGGTCTCTCCTACAATGAGCAGTTCTTC. Translation: CASSLTGLSYNEQFF.

The V and J genes are TRBV15 and TRBJ1-2; TRBD1 might be the D (6 bases). This CDR3 is built from 14 residues. Trimming shortened V by 3 bases and J by 1 base, and 9 bases separated the two germline ends. Germline V lookup: CDR1 LNHNV, CDR2 YYDKDF (reference sequence). For the CDR3, the DNA is TGTGCCACCAGCAGTGCAGGGGTTAACTATGGCTACACCTTC. Its protein product is CATSSAGVNYGYTF.

This clone was observed a few times. V gene TRBV4-1 combines with J gene TRBJ1-5; 9 nucleotides line up with TRBD1. This CDR3 is built from 16 residues. Germline V gene lookup returns CDR1 MGHRA and CDR2 YSYEKL. V was pared by 2 bases and J by 5 bases, with 7 bases of the junction left unmatched. CDR3 loop: CASSQMETGGDQPQHF. The CDR3 DNA reads as TGCGCCAGCAGCCAAATGGAGACAGGGGGTGATCAGCCCCAGCATTTT.

This clone has only a few counts. This CDR3 is CASSPAPQDRSSPLHF. CDR3 coding DNA: TGTGCCAGCAGCCCCGCCCCCCAGGACAGGAGTTCACCCCTCCACTTT. This rearrangement joins TRBV5-5 to TRBJ1-6; the match to TRBD1 covers 7 bases. Trimming at V came to 4 bases and at J to 9 bases, leaving 13 bases not matched to a gene. This CDR3 has 16 residues. Germline-derived CDR1 and CDR2 are SGHKS and YYEKEE (reference sequence).

As DNA, the CDR3 is TGTGCCAGCAGCGGGACAGAATGGGACACTGAAGCTTTCTTT. It is translated as CASSGTEWDTEAFF. This chain links TRBV7-3 with TRBJ1-1, with 7 bases aligning to TRBD1. With V trimmed by 5 bases and J by 3 bases, 6 bases remained unmatched. Germline V gives CDR1 SGHTA, CDR2 FQGTGA. The CDR3 is made up of 14 amino acids. Looking up the rest from reference TRBV7-3 and TRBJ1-1 gives the full variable domain: GAGVSQTPSNKVTEKGKYVELRCDPISGHTALYWYRQSLGQGPEFLIYFQGTGAADDSGLPNDRFFAVRPEGSVSTLKIQRTERGDSAVYLCASSGTEWDTEAFFGQGTRLTVV.

This sequence joins TRBV5-1 and TRBJ2-2; D gene ambiguous. The CDR3 length is 12 residues. Per the germline V gene, CDR1 is SGHRS and CDR2 is YFSETQ. Trimming cost V 4 bases and J 3 bases, with 4 bases left between them. For the CDR3, the DNA is TGCGCCAGCAGCATACACACCGGGGAGCTGTTTTTT. Translation gives CASSIHTGELFF.

The rearrangement joins TRBV2 to TRBJ1-6, with a tentative D call TRBD1 (6 bases). V lost 1 base, J lost 10 bases, and 11 bases lay in between. CDR1 and CDR2 (germline): SNHLY, FYNNEI. This CDR3 has 14 amino acids. Here the CDR3 reads CASSEDRVRSPLHF. The CDR3, as DNA: TGTGCCAGCAGTGAAGACAGGGTTAGATCACCCCTCCACTTT.

This clone has only a few counts. This chain joins TRBV5-5 and TRBJ1-1; possibly TRBD1 for D (5 bases). Germline assignment: CDR1 SGHKS and CDR2 YYEKEE (reference sequence). Trimming stripped 1 base from V and 5 bases from J, with 18 bases between. This CDR3 is 16 amino acids long. The CDR3 DNA follows: TGTGCCAGCAGCTTGCGGGCCGGGGCAGGGTGGACTGAAGCTTTCTTT. Its translation is CASSLRAGAGWTEAFF.

The chain employs TRBV7-6 and TRBJ1-4; no reliable D call. The germline V gene encodes CDR1 SGHVS and CDR2 FNYEAQ. The CDR3 extends over 15 amino acids. Trimming left V 6 bases short and J 4 bases short, with 15 bases between. CDR3 coding DNA: TGTGCCAGCAGATCGCGACCGTCCCTTAATGAAAAACTGTTTTTT. The encoded protein is CASRSRPSLNEKLFF.

The chain recombines TRBV28 with TRBJ2-7; D is undetermined. Germline assignment: CDR1 MDHEN and CDR2 SYDVKM. This CDR3 region has 12 residues. Trimming removed 2 bases from V and 4 bases from J, with 6 bases in between. In DNA form, the CDR3 reads TGTGCCAGCAGTTTAGTGGGATACGAGCAGTACGTC. This gives the protein CASSLVGYEQYV.